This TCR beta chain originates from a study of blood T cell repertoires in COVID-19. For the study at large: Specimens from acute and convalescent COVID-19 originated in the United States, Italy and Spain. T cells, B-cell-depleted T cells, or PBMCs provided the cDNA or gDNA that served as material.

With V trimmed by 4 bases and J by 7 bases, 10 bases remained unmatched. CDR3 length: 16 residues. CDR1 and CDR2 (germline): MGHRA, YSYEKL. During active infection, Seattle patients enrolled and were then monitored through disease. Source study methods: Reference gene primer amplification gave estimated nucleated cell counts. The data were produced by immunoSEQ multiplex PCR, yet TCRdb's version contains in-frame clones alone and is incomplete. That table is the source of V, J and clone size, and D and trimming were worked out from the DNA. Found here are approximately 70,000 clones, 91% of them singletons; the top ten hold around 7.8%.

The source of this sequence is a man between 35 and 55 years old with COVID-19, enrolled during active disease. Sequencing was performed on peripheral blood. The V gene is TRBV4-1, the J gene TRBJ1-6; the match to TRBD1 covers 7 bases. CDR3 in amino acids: CASSPSNDRANSPLHF. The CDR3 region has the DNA TGCGCCAGCAGCCCGTCAAACGACAGGGCAAATTCACCCCTCCACTTT.